These T cell receptor beta chains were read from a single sample in a study of cytomegalovirus exposure and HLA in healthy donors. This table comes from immunoSEQ multiplex PCR, and its TCRdb copy is limited to in-frame clones, with some not included. The sample has approximately 190,000 clones; more than 75% are singletons. Input material: PBMCs. The receptors shown here come from a man aged 25-45 years in good health and CMV-seronegative. Both conserved end residues are part of each CDR3. A D gene is named only where the DNA matches it firmly. Clone size, where shown, is once, few, many, or a class for clones that have expanded.

d_call clone_size j_call v_call cdr3_aa cdr3_nt
. . TRBJ2-7 TRBV19 CASKGTSYEQYF TGTGCCAGTAAAGGAACTAGCTACGAGCAGTACTTC
. . TRBJ1-3 TRBV11-2 CASSPQQGRGNTIYF TGTGCCAGCAGCCCACAACAGGGCCGGGGAAACACCATATATTTT
. once TRBJ1-1 TRBV9 CASSVVLKGDTEAFF TGTGCCAGCAGCGTAGTTCTAAAGGGGGACACTGAAGCTTTCTTT
. once TRBJ2-7 TRBV27 CASSLQGYEQYF TGTGCCAGCAGTTTACAGGGCTACGAGCAGTACTTC
. . TRBJ2-5 TRBV6-5 CASSTGSKTQYF TGTGCCAGCAGCACAGGGTCAAAGACCCAGTACTTC
. . TRBJ1-5 TRBV6-5 CASSRTAGPQHF TGTGCCAGCAGCCGGACAGCCGGGCCCCAGCATTTT
. . TRBJ1-4 TRBV7-9 CASSHPSEAGMQKLFF TGTGCCAGCAGCCATCCTTCAGAGGCAGGGATGCAAAAACTGTTTTTT
TRBD2 . TRBJ2-3 TRBV27 CASSRASGGAGTDTQYF TGTGCCAGCAGTCGGGCTAGCGGGGGGGCAGGTACAGATACGCAGTATTTT
. . TRBJ2-2 TRBV2 CASSGSSGGELFF TGTGCCAGCAGTGGCTCTAGTGGCGGGGAGCTGTTTTTT
. . TRBJ1-2 TRBV5-5 CASNGLAGYTF TGTGCCAGCAATGGGCTCGCTGGCTACACCTTC
TRBD2 . TRBJ2-5 TRBV5-5 CASSLPSGGETQYF TGTGCCAGCAGCTTGCCTAGCGGAGGAGAGACCCAGTACTTC
. . TRBJ1-3 TRBV29-1 CSAGGGTGNTIYF TGCAGCGCGGGCGGAGGGACTGGAAACACCATATATTTT
TRBD1 . TRBJ1-1 TRBV9 CASSVEGQGMTEAFF TGTGCCAGCAGCGTAGAAGGACAGGGGATGACTGAAGCTTTCTTT
. . TRBJ2-2 TRBV7-6 CASRGSAGELFF TGTGCCAGCAGAGGGAGCGCCGGGGAGCTGTTTTTT
. . TRBJ1-2 TRBV28 CASSFTGLGGYGYTF TGTGCCAGCAGTTTTACAGGGCTGGGCGGCTATGGCTACACCTTC
. . TRBJ1-1 TRBV28 CAIEANTEAFF TGTGCCATAGAAGCAAACACTGAAGCTTTCTTT
TRBD1 once TRBJ1-5 TRBV4-1 CASSDRQGRSNQPQHF TGCGCCAGCAGCGATCGACAGGGTCGGAGCAATCAGCCCCAGCATTTT
TRBD2 . TRBJ2-7 TRBV4-1 CASSLPGGRYEQYF TGCGCCAGCAGCTTACCGGGGGGACGATACGAGCAGTACTTC
TRBD1 . TRBJ2-7 TRBV2 CASIYRGYEQYF TGTGCCAGCATCTACAGGGGTTACGAGCAGTACTTC
TRBD2 . TRBJ2-1 TRBV29-1 CSVAITSGSFDEQFF TGCAGCGTCGCGATAACTAGCGGGAGTTTTGATGAGCAGTTCTTC
TRBD1 . TRBJ1-1 TRBV5-5 CASSFRGDRHKGVAEAFF TGTGCCAGCAGCTTTAGAGGGGACAGACATAAAGGAGTCGCTGAAGCTTTCTTT
TRBD2 . TRBJ2-2 TRBV4-1 CASSLSGGDTGELFF TGCGCCAGCAGCCTAAGCGGGGGGGACACCGGGGAGCTGTTTTTT
. . TRBJ2-7 TRBV12-2 CASRLERGVLSHEQYF TGTGCAAGTCGCCTTGAACGGGGGGTTCTTTCCCACGAGCAGTACTTC
TRBD2 . TRBJ2-5 TRBV5-1 CASSTATSGRGLETQYF TGCGCCAGCAGCACCGCGACTAGCGGGAGAGGGTTAGAGACCCAGTACTTC
. once TRBJ1-1 TRBV18 CASSLQGSSVNTEAFF TGTGCCAGCTCACTACAGGGCTCCTCAGTGAACACTGAAGCTTTCTTT
. . TRBJ2-2 TRBV19 CASSMRRRNTGELFF TGTGCCAGTAGTATGAGGCGGAGGAACACCGGGGAGCTGTTTTTT
. . TRBJ2-7 TRBV6-1 CASSKGDIYEQYF TGTGCCAGCAGCAAAGGGGACATCTACGAGCAGTACTTC
TRBD1 once TRBJ2-3 TRBV18 CASSPDRGADTQYF TGTGCCAGCTCACCGGACAGGGGGGCAGATACGCAGTATTTT
. . TRBJ2-3 TRBV20-1 CSARERHTQYF TGCAGTGCGAGAGAGAGGCATACGCAGTATTTT
. . TRBJ2-3 TRBV6-5 CASSYSGLFTDTQYF TGTGCCAGTAGTTACTCTGGGCTATTCACAGATACGCAGTATTTT
. . TRBJ2-1 TRBV5-4 CASSLGPGKEQFF TGTGCCAGCAGCCTAGGACCCGGGAAGGAGCAGTTCTTC
TRBD1 . TRBJ1-2 TRBV6-6 CASCGTGTGDYGYTF TGTGCCAGCTGTGGTACCGGGACAGGGGATTATGGCTACACCTTC
TRBD2 . TRBJ2-3 TRBV7-9 CASVTREGRSTDTQYF TGTGCCAGCGTGACCCGGGAGGGGCGCAGCACAGATACGCAGTATTTT
TRBD2 once TRBJ2-1 TRBV28 CASSSVSGGAIREQFF TGTGCCAGCAGTTCCGTGAGCGGGGGGGCAATACGAGAGCAGTTCTTC
TRBD1 . TRBJ2-1 TRBV29-1 CSVGGGRGMNEQFF TGCAGCGTTGGAGGGGGCAGGGGCATGAATGAGCAGTTCTTC
. . TRBJ1-1 TRBV2 CASSGWGVNTEAFF TGTGCCAGCAGTGGTTGGGGAGTGAACACTGAAGCTTTCTTT
TRBD2 . TRBJ2-5 TRBV5-6 CASSSTGWREQRETQYF TGTGCCAGCAGCTCCACCGGTTGGCGGGAGCAGCGGGAGACCCAGTACTTC
. . TRBJ1-1 TRBV5-4 CASSFYRNTEAFF TGTGCCAGCAGCTTTTACAGGAACACTGAAGCTTTCTTT
TRBD2 . TRBJ2-1 TRBV6-1 CASSGERGLAGYNEQFF TGTGCCAGCAGTGGGGAGAGGGGACTAGCGGGTTACAATGAGCAGTTCTTC
. . TRBJ1-3 TRBV6-1 CASSEKGLSGNTIYF TGTGCCAGCAGCGAGAAGGGGCTTTCGGGAAACACCATATATTTT
TRBD1 . TRBJ1-6 TRBV6-5 CASSLTGGNSPLHF TGTGCCAGCAGTTTGACAGGGGGTAATTCACCCCTCCACTTT
. . TRBJ1-6 TRBV2 CASSESGLPNSPLHF TGTGCCAGCAGTGAATCAGGACTACCGAATTCACCCCTCCACTTT
TRBD1 once TRBJ2-1 TRBV18 CASSPPHRGMWFF TGTGCCAGCTCACCACCCCACAGGGGTATGTGGTTCTTC
. . TRBJ2-7 TRBV27 CASSGGVEQYF TGTGCCAGCAGCGGGGGTGTCGAGCAGTACTTC
. . TRBJ2-2 TRBV4-2 CASSQEWIEVNTGELFF TGTGCCAGCAGCCAAGAATGGATAGAGGTGAACACCGGGGAGCTGTTTTTT
TRBD2 . TRBJ2-7 TRBV5-1 CASSLRGGNPYEQYF TGCGCCAGCAGCTTGCGGGGGGGTAACCCTTACGAGCAGTACTTC
TRBD1 . TRBJ2-2 TRBV6-1 CASRLTGDDTGELFF TGTGCCAGCAGATTGACAGGGGATGACACCGGGGAGCTGTTTTTT
TRBD1 . TRBJ1-5 TRBV19 CASSPQGLQPQHF TGTGCCAGTAGTCCACAGGGGTTGCAGCCCCAGCATTTT
TRBD2 . TRBJ2-7 TRBV27 CASSPTWGRDEQYF TGTGCCAGCAGTCCCACGTGGGGGAGGGACGAGCAGTACTTC
. . TRBJ2-5 TRBV2 CASSRDSSRTQYF TGTGCCAGCAGTCGGGACTCCTCAAGGACCCAGTACTTC
TRBD1 . TRBJ1-3 TRBV7-9 CASSRDRGLNTIYF TGTGCCAGCAGCCGGGACAGGGGGCTGAACACCATATATTTT
TRBD2 . TRBJ2-3 TRBV5-1 CASSWTSGTDTQYF TGCGCCAGCAGCTGGACTAGCGGCACAGATACGCAGTATTTT
. . TRBJ2-4 TRBV7-2 CASSRGLGEAKNIQYF TGTGCCAGCAGCCGAGGGCTGGGAGAAGCCAAAAACATTCAGTACTTC
. . TRBJ2-3 TRBV29-1 CSVKSTDTQYF TGCAGCGTCAAAAGCACAGATACGCAGTATTTT
TRBD1 . TRBJ1-3 TRBV14 CASSQAGQGAGNTIYF TGTGCCAGCAGCCAAGCGGGACAGGGTGCTGGAAACACCATATATTTT
TRBD1 . TRBJ1-3 TRBV5-1 CASSLRTGEGNTIYF TGCGCCAGCAGCCTCAGGACAGGGGAAGGAAACACCATATATTTT
TRBD2 . TRBJ2-7 TRBV4-2 CASSPLGDYSYEQYF TGTGCCAGCAGCCCCCTCGGGGACTACTCCTACGAGCAGTACTTC
TRBD2 . TRBJ2-5 TRBV5-1 CASSLGLAGVQETQYF TGCGCCAGCAGCTTGGGACTAGCGGGGGTCCAAGAGACCCAGTACTTC
TRBD2 . TRBJ2-1 TRBV5-1 CASSFQGGRTSGDNEQFF TGCGCCAGCAGCTTCCAGGGAGGGAGGACTAGCGGGGACAATGAGCAGTTCTTC